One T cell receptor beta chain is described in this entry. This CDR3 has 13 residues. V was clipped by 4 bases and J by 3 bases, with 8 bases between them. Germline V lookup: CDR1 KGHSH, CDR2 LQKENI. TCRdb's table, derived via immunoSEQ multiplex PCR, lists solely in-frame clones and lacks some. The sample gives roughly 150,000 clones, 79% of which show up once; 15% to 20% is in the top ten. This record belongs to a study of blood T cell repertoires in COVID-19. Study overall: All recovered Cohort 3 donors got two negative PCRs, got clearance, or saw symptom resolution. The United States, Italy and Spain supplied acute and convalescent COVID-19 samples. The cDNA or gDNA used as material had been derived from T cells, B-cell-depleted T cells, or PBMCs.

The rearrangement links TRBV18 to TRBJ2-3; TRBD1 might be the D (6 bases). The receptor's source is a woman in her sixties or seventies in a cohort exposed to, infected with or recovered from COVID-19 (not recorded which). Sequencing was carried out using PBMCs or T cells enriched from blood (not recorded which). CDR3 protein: CASSRDRTDTQYF. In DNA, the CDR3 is TGTGCCAGCTCACGAGACAGGACAGATACGCAGTATTTT. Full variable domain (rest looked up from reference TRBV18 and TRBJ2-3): NAGVMQNPRHLVRRRGQEARLRCSPMKGHSHVYWYRQLPEEGLKFMVYLQKENIIDESGMPKERFSAEFPKEGPSILRIQQVVRGDSAAYFCASSRDRTDTQYFGPGTRLTVL.